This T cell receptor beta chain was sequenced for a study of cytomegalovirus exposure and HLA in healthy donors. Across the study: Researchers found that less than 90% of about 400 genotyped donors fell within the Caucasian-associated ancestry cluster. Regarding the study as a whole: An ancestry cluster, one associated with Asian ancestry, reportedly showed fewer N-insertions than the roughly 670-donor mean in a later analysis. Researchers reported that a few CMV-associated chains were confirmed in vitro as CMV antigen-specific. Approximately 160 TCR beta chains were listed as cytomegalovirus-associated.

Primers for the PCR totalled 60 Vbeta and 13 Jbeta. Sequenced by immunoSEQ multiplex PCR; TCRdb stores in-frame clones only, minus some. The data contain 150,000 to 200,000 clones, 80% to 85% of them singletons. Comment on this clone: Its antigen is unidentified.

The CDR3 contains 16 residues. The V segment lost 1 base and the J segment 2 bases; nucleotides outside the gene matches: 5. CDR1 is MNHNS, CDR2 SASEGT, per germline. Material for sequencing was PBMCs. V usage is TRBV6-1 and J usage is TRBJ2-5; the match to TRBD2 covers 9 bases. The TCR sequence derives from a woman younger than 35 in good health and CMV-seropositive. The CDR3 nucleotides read TGTGCCAGCAGTGAAGGAGTTAGCGGGGGTCAAGAGACCCAGTACTTC. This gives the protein CASSEGVSGGQETQYF.